This TCR beta chain appears in the sequencing data of a study of CD8 T cells in Susac syndrome. V was cut by 4 bases and J by 3 bases, with 9 bases left in between. The CDR3 covers 13 residues. Germline-derived CDR1 and CDR2 are MGHRA and YSYEKL. After extraction with the RNeasy kit, about 0.5 to 1 ug of the RNA was reverse transcribed using random hexamers. TCRdb re-called the immunoSEQ multiplex PCR reads through MiXCR, storing one row per CDR3 protein. The sample consists of 95,000 to 150,000 distinct CDR3 sequences, 85% to 95% of them appearing once. The J gene is TRBJ2-5, the V gene TRBV4-1; D possibly corresponds to TRBD2 (5 bases). Sequenced material: CD8+ T cells from PBMCs. The sequence was obtained from a human donor with Susac syndrome. The CDR3 protein is CASSLRVEETQYF. The CDR3 DNA reads TGCGCCAGCAGCCTGCGGGTGGAAGAGACCCAGTACTTC.